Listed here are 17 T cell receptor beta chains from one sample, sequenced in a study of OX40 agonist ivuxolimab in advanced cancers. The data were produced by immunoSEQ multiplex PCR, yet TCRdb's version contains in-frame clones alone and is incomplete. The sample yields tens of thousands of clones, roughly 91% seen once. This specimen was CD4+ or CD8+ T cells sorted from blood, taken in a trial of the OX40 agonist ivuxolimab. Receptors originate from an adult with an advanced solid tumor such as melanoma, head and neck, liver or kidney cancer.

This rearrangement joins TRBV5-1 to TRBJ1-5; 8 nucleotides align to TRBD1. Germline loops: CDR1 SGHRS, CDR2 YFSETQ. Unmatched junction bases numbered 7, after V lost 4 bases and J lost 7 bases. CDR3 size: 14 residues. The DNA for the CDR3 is TGCGCCAGCAGCCCTGGACAGGGAGGACAGCCCCAGCATTTT. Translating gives CASSPGQGGQPQHF.

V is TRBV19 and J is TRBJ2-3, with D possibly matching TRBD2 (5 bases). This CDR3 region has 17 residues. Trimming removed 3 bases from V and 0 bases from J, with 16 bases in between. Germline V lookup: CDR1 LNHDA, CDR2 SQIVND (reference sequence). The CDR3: CASSIYSAGLSTDTQYF. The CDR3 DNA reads TGTGCCAGTAGTATTTACTCCGCGGGCCTTAGCACAGATACGCAGTATTTT.

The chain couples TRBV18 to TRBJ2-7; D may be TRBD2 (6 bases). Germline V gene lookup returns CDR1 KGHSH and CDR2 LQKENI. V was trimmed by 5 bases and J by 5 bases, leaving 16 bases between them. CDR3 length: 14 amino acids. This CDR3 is CASSAWGVRDEQYF. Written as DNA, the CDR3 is TGTGCCAGCTCAGCGTGGGGGGTCAGGGACGAGCAGTACTTC.

The CDR3 loop reads CASSRLGGGTDTQYF. The CDR3 DNA reads TGTGCCAGCTCCCGACTGGGCGGGGGGACAGATACGCAGTATTTT. The rearrangement links TRBV2 to TRBJ2-3, with 8 bases aligning to TRBD2. The length of the CDR3 is 15 residues. Trimming cost V 8 bases and J 3 bases; bases outside gene matches: 10. The germline CDR1 and CDR2 sequences are SNHLY and FYNNEI. Based on the CDR3 plus reference TRBV2 and TRBJ2-3, the full variable domain is EPEVTQTPSHQVTQMGQEVILRCVPISNHLYFYWYRQILGQKVEFLVSFYNNEISEKSEIFDDQFSVERPDGSNFTLKIRSTKLEDSAMYFCASSRLGGGTDTQYFGPGTRLTVL.

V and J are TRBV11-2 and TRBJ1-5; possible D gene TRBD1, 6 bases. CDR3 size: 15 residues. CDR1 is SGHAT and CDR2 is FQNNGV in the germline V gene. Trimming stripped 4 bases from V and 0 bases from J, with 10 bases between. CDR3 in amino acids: CASSSVRGSNQPQHF. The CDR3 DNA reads TGTGCCAGCAGCTCCGTCAGGGGTAGCAATCAGCCCCAGCATTTT.

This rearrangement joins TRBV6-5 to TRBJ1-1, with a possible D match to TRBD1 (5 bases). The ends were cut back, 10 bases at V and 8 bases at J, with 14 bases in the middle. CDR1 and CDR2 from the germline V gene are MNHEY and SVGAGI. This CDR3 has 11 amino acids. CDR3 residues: CATIDSLEAFF. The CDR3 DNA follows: TGTGCCACCATTGACAGTCTGGAAGCTTTCTTT.

In nucleotides, the CDR3 is TGCGCCAGCAGCAGCGGGACGGCATCACCCCTCCACTTT. This translates into CASSSGTASPLHF. This chain uses TRBV5-1 with TRBJ1-6, with a weak D call TRBD1 (5 bases). Germline V lookup: CDR1 SGHRS, CDR2 YFSETQ. This CDR3 has 13 residues. The V end lost 4 bases, the J end lost 10 bases, and 12 bases lay between the germline ends.

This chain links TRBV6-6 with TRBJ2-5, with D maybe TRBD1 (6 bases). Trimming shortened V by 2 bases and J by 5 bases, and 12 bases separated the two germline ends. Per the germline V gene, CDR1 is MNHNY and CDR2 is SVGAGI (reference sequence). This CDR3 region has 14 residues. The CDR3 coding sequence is TGTGCCAGCAGTTACCCTACAGGGTTGGAGACCCAGTACTTC. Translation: CASSYPTGLETQYF.

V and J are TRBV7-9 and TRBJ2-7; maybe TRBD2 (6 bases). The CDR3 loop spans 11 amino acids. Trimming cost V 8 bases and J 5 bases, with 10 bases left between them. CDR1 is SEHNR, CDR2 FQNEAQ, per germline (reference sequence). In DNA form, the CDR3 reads TGTGCCAGCGGGCGGGGCAACGAGCAGTACTTC. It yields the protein CASGRGNEQYF.

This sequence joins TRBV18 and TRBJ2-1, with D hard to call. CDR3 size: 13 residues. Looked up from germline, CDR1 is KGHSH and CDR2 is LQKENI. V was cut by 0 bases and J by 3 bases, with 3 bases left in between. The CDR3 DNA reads TGTGCCAGCTCACCACCGTTCTACAATGAGCAGTTCTTC. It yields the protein CASSPPFYNEQFF.

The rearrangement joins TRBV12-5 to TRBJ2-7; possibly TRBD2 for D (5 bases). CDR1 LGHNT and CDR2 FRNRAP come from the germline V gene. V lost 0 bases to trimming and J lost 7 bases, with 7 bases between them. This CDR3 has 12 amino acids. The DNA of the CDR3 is TGTGCTAGTGGTTTGGTACCGGGGGAGCAGTACTTC. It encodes CASGLVPGEQYF.

The CDR3 coding sequence is TGCGCCAGCAGCACCGACGTTCTGGGGGGCTCCAATTCACCCCTCCACTTT. Amino acids: CASSTDVLGGSNSPLHF. This chain connects TRBV5-1 to TRBJ1-6; the D gene is possibly TRBD1 (6 bases). CDR1 SGHRS and CDR2 YFSETQ come from the germline V gene. CDR3 length equals 17 residues. The ends were cut back, 4 bases at V and 7 bases at J, with 21 bases in the middle.

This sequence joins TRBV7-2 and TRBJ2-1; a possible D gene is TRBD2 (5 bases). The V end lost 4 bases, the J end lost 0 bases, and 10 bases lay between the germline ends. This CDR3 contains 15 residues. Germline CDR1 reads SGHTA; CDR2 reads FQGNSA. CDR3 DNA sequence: TGTGCCAGCAGCTCGGACTCGAGCTCCTACAATGAGCAGTTCTTC. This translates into CASSSDSSSYNEQFF.

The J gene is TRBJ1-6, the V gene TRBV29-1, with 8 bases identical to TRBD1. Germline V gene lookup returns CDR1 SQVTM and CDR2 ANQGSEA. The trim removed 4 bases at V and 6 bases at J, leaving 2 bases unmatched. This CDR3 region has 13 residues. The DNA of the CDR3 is TGCAGCGTTGCTGACAGGGGTAATTCACCCCTCCACTTT. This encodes CSVADRGNSPLHF.

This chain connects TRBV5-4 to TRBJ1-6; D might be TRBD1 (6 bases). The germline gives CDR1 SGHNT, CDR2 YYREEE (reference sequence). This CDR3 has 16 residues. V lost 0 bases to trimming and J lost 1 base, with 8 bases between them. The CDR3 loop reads CASSLAGQSYNSPLHF. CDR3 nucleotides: TGTGCCAGCAGCTTGGCCGGACAGTCCTATAATTCACCCCTCCACTTT.

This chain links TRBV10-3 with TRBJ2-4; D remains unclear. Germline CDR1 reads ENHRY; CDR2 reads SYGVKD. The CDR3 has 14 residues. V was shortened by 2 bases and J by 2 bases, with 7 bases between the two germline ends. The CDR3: CAISEGLSKNIQYF. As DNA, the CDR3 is TGTGCCATCAGTGAGGGATTGTCCAAAAACATTCAGTACTTC.

CDR3 nucleotide sequence: TGCGCCAGCAGCTTGGCCTCGGACAGGGGGGAGACCCAGTACTTC. Translation gives CASSLASDRGETQYF. This chain connects TRBV5-1 to TRBJ2-5, with 10 bases fitting TRBD1. J lost 5 bases, V lost 0 bases, and 4 bases had no gene match. The CDR3 runs to 15 residues. Per germline, CDR1 SGHRS and CDR2 YFSETQ.